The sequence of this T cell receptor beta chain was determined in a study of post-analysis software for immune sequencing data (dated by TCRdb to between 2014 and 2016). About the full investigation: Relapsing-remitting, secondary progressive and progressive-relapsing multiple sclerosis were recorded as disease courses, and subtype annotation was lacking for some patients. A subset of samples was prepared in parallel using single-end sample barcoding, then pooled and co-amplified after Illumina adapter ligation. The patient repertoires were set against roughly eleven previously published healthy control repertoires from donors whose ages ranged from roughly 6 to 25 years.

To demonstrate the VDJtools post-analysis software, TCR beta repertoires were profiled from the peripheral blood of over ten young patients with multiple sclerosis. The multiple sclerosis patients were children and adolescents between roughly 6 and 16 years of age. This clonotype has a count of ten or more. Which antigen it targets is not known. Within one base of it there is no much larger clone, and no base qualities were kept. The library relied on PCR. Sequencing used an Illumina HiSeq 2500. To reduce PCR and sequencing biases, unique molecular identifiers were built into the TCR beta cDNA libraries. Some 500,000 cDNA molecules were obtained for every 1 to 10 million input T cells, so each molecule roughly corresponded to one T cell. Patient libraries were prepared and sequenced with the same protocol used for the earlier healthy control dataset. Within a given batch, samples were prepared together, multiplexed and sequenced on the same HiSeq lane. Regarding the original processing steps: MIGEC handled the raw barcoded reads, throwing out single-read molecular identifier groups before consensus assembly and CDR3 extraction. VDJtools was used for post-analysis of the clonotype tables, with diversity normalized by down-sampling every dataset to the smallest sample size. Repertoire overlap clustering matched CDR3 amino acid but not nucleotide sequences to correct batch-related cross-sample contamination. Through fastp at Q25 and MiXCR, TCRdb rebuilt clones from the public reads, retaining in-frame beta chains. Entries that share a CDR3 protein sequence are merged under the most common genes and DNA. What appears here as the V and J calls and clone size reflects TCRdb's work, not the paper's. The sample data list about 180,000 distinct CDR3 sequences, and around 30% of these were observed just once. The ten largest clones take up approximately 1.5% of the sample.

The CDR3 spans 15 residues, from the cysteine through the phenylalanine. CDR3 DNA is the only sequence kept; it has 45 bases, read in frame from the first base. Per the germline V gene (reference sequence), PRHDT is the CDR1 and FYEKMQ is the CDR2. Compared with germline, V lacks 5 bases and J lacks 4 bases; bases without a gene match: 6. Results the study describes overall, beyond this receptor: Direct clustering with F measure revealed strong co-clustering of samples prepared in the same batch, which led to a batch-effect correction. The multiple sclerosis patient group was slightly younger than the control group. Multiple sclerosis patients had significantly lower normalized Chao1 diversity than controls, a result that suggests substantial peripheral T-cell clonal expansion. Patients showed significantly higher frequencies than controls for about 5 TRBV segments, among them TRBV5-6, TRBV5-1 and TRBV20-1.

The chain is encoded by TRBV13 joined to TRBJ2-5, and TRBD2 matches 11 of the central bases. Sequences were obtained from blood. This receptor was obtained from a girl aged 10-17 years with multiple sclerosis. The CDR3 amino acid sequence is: CASSVGGTSGETQYF. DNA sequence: TGTGCCAGCAGCGTTGGCGGGACTAGCGGAGAGACCCAGTACTTC.